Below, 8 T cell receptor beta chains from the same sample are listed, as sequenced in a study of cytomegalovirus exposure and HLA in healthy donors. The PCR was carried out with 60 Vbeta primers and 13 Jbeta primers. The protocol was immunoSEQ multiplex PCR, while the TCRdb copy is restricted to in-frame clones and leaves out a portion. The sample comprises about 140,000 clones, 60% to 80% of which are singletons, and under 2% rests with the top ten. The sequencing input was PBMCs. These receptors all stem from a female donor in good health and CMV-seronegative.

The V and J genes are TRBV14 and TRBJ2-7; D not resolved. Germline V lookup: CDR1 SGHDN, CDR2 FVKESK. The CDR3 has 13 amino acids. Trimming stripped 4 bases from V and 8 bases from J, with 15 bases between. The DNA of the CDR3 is TGTGCCAGCAGCCCCCGGCCCGAGGTCCAGCAGTACTTC. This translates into CASSPRPEVQQYF. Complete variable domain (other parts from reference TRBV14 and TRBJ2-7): EAGVTQFPSHSVIEKGQTVTLRCDPISGHDNLYWYRRVMGKEIKFLLHFVKESKQDESGMPNNRFLAERTGGTYSTLKVQPAELEDSGVYFCASSPRPEVQQYFGPGTRLTVT.

For the CDR3, the DNA is TGCAGCGTTTTGGTCGAAACTTTTGGCTACACCTTC. Protein sequence: CSVLVETFGYTF. The chain carries TRBV29-1 and TRBJ1-2, with D hard to call. V shed 5 bases and J shed 7 bases, with 14 bases lying between them. The germline CDR1 and CDR2 sequences are SQVTM and ANQGSEA. The CDR3 sequence is 12 residues long.

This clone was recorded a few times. The CDR3 nucleotides read TGTGCCAGCAGCCAAGACACAGGGGGATTCTATGGCTACACCTTC. Translation: CASSQDTGGFYGYTF. The V call is TRBV4-2, the J call TRBJ1-2, with TRBD1 matching over 8 bases. Germline V gene lookup returns CDR1 LGHNA and CDR2 YNFKEQ. J lost 4 bases, V lost 0 bases, and 4 bases had no gene match. The CDR3 covers 15 residues.

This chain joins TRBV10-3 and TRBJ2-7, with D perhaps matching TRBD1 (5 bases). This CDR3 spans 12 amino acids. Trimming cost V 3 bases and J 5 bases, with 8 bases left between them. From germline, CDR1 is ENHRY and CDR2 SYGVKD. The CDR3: CAISDRGDEQYF. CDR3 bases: TGTGCCATCAGTGATAGGGGCGACGAGCAGTACTTC.

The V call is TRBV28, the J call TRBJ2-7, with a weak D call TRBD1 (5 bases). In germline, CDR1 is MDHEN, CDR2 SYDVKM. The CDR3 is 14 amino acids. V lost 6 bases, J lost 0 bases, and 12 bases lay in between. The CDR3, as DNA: TGTGCCAGCAGCCTAGACAGAGGCTCCTACGAGCAGTACTTC. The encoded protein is CASSLDRGSYEQYF.

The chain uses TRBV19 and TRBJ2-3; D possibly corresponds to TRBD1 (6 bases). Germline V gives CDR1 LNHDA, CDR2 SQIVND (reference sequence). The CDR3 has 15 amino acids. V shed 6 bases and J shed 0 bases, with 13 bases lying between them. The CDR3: CASSLQGRSTDTQYF. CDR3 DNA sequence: TGTGCCAGTAGCTTACAGGGTCGTAGCACAGATACGCAGTATTTT.

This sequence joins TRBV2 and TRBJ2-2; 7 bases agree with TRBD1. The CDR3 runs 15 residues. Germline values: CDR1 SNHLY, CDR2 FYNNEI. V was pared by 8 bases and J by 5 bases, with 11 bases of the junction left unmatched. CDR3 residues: CASLLGGRATGELFF. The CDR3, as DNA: TGTGCCAGCTTATTAGGGGGCAGGGCGACCGGGGAGCTGTTTTTT.

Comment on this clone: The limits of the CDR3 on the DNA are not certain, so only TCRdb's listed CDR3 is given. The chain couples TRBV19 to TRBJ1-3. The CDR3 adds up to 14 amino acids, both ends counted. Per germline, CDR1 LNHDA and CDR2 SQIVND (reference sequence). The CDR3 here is CASVGPGLGVTIYF.